This section outlines one TCR beta chain sequence together with its context. Antigen specificity is unknown. These data are taken from a study of T cell responses to AZD1222 COVID-19 vaccine. The CDR3 has 14 amino acids. J gave up 2 bases and V 5 bases, and 4 bases lay outside the gene matches. Germline values: CDR1 LNHDA, CDR2 SQIVND (reference sequence). Repertoires were generated with immunoSEQ multiplex PCR, while TCRdb's copy carries only in-frame clones and drops some. The table lists about 100,000 clones, around 84% of them singletons, with 1.2% to 1.5% in the top ten. Study-wide results and limits: Researchers report vaccine-associated CD4 TCRs spanning spike, with dominance at 160-218 and 743-854. Two AZD1222 doses significantly raised spike-specific TCR breadth and depth over controls.

The genes are TRBV19 and TRBJ2-7, with 9 bases fitting TRBD1. This material consisted of peripheral blood, taken on day 0 of AZD1222 vaccination. The receptor comes from an adult in good health. The CDR3 sequence: CASSGGTGPYEQYF. In nucleotides, the CDR3 is TGTGCCAGTAGTGGGGGGACAGGGCCCTACGAGCAGTACTTC.